A single sample is the source of the 19 T cell receptor beta chains below, sequenced in a study of cytomegalovirus exposure and HLA in healthy donors. The PCR ran on 60 Vbeta and 13 Jbeta primers. Sequenced by immunoSEQ multiplex PCR; TCRdb stores in-frame clones only, minus some. The sample yields about 83,000 clones, more than 80% seen once. Sequenced material: PBMCs. The receptors come from a woman aged 25 to 39 in good health and CMV-seronegative.

The rearrangement links TRBV18 to TRBJ1-2; D is unclear. Between the trimmed V and J ends, which lost 1 base and 2 bases, there was a span of 11 bases. Germline V lookup: CDR1 KGHSH, CDR2 LQKENI. The CDR3 has 15 amino acids. CDR3 loop: CASSPQGGSNYGYTF. The CDR3 DNA reads TGTGCCAGCTCACCACAGGGAGGGTCCAACTATGGCTACACCTTC.

This clone was recorded once. V gene TRBV5-6 combines with J gene TRBJ1-1, with TRBD1 matching over 10 bases. The CDR3 is 15 residues long. Trimming cost V 7 bases and J 1 base; bases outside gene matches: 7. In germline, CDR1 is SGHDT, CDR2 YYEEEE. This CDR3 is CASRPGQGRNTEAFF. The CDR3 DNA follows: TGTGCCAGCCGACCGGGACAGGGGCGGAACACTGAAGCTTTCTTT.

This clone was observed a few times. The DNA of the CDR3 is TGCGCCAGCAGCCAAGAAGTAAGGGGCGGTGAAAAACTGTTTTTT. Protein: CASSQEVRGGEKLFF. The chain is built from TRBV4-3 and TRBJ1-4; a possible D gene is TRBD1 (5 bases). V was clipped by 0 bases and J by 7 bases, with 12 bases between them. The germline CDR1 and CDR2 sequences are LGHNA and YSLEER. This CDR3 comprises 15 residues.

V usage is TRBV6-5 and J usage is TRBJ2-2, with D possibly TRBD2 on 6 matching bases. Trimming took off 6 bases at V and 5 bases at J, with 13 bases between the two ends. Germline CDR1 reads MNHEY; CDR2 reads SVGAGI. The CDR3 is 14 residues long. In DNA form, the CDR3 reads TGTGCCAGCAGGGGACTTTTCCTAACCGGGGAGCTGTTTTTT. Translation gives CASRGLFLTGELFF.

This clone has just one count. The chain couples TRBV28 to TRBJ2-4, with 11 nucleotides matching TRBD2. The CDR3 totals 18 residues. Germline CDR1 MDHEN, CDR2 SYDVKM. V lost 6 bases, J lost 0 bases, and 10 bases stayed unmatched. CDR3 protein: CASSSRGLAGEAKNIQYF. Written as DNA, the CDR3 is TGTGCCAGCAGCTCACGAGGACTAGCGGGTGAAGCCAAAAACATTCAGTACTTC.

The chain couples TRBV19 to TRBJ2-7, with 12 nucleotides matching TRBD2. This CDR3 contains 16 residues. With V trimmed by 5 bases and J by 7 bases, 12 bases remained unmatched. Germline CDR1 and CDR2: LNHDA and SQIVND (reference sequence). CDR3 in amino acids: CASSYGLAGMIEEQYF. The CDR3, as DNA: TGTGCCAGTAGTTATGGACTAGCGGGGATGATCGAAGAGCAGTACTTC.

The CDR3 coding sequence is TGTGCCAGTAGTATCTCAGATTACACCGGGGAGCTGTTTTTT. Translation: CASSISDYTGELFF. This sequence joins TRBV19 and TRBJ2-2; D unclear. Germline-derived CDR1 and CDR2 are LNHDA and SQIVND (reference sequence). The CDR3 consists of 14 residues. V shed 3 bases and J shed 3 bases, with 8 bases lying between them.

V usage is TRBV29-1 and J usage is TRBJ2-1; 14 bases fit TRBD2. Germline assignment: CDR1 SQVTM and CDR2 ANQGSEA. This CDR3 has 14 amino acids. Trimming cost V 3 bases and J 6 bases; bases outside gene matches: 1. CDR3 region: CSVEGTSGSNEQFF. Here the CDR3 DNA reads TGCAGCGTTGAGGGGACTAGCGGGAGCAATGAGCAGTTCTTC.

J is TRBJ1-4 and V is TRBV11-2; D is possibly TRBD1 (5 bases). V was shortened by 6 bases and J by 7 bases, with 15 bases between the two germline ends. The CDR3 sequence is 14 residues long. Germline CDR1 and CDR2: SGHAT and FQNNGV. The CDR3 spells CASRNRREGEKLFF. The DNA of the CDR3 is TGTGCCAGCAGAAACAGGCGGGAAGGTGAAAAACTGTTTTTT. The complete variable domain, with remaining parts taken from reference TRBV11-2 and TRBJ1-4, reads EAGVAQSPRYKIIEKRQSVAFWCNPISGHATLYWYQQILGQGPKLLIQFQNNGVVDDSQLPKDRFSAERLKGVDSTLKIQPAKLEDSAVYLCASRNRREGEKLFFGSGTQLSVL.

The J gene is TRBJ2-4, the V gene TRBV30, with D possibly TRBD2 on 5 matching bases. CDR1 is GTSNPN, CDR2 SVGIG, per germline (reference sequence). V was clipped by 2 bases and J by 8 bases, with 13 bases between them. The CDR3 contains 13 residues. The CDR3 sequence: CAWSTPGIDIQYF. CDR3 in DNA: TGTGCCTGGAGTACCCCCGGGATTGACATTCAGTACTTC.

The V gene is TRBV6-1, the J gene TRBJ1-4; TRBD1 matches 10 bases. V shed 10 bases and J 1 base; nucleotides not matched to a gene: 6. Germline V gene lookup returns CDR1 MNHNS and CDR2 SASEGT. This CDR3 has 15 amino acids. The CDR3 sequence: CAITRDRGTNEKLFF. In DNA form, the CDR3 reads TGTGCCATCACCCGGGACAGGGGAACTAATGAAAAACTGTTTTTT.

V is TRBV9 and J is TRBJ2-5, with 12 bases identical to TRBD2. Germline values: CDR1 SGDLS, CDR2 YYNGEE. The CDR3 has 15 residues. V was clipped by 3 bases and J by 4 bases; unmatched bases: 4. The CDR3 DNA follows: TGTGCCAGCAGCGCTAGCGGGAGGGCCTCAGAGACCCAGTACTTC. Its protein is CASSASGRASETQYF.

The V gene is TRBV18, the J gene TRBJ2-1; 9 nucleotides align to TRBD2. Germline V gene sequence: CDR1 KGHSH, CDR2 LQKENI. V trimming: 4 bases; J trimming: 10 bases; junction bases outside the gene matches: 17. The CDR3 is 17 amino acids. The CDR3 DNA reads as TGTGCCAGCTCACTCCTAACCGGGACTAGCCCACACACCGAGCAGTTCTTC. It encodes CASSLLTGTSPHTEQFF.

This clone was found a few times. The chain carries TRBV30 and TRBJ2-1, with D perhaps TRBD1 (6 bases). The CDR3 has 13 residues. V was trimmed by 6 bases and J by 1 base, leaving 10 bases between them. Germline V gene lookup returns CDR1 GTSNPN and CDR2 SVGIG (reference sequence). The CDR3 DNA reads as TGTGCCTGTATCAGGGGTTCCTACAATGAGCAGTTCTTC. It is translated as CACIRGSYNEQFF. Together with reference TRBV30 and TRBJ2-1, the CDR3 gives the full variable domain: SQTIHQWPATLVQPVGSPLSLECTVEGTSNPNLYWYRQAAGRGLQLLFYSVGIGQISSEVPQNLSASRPQDRQFILSSKKLLLSDSGFYLCACIRGSYNEQFFGPGTRLTVL.

The chain recombines TRBV4-2 with TRBJ2-6; D might be TRBD1 (6 bases). V was clipped by 3 bases and J by 0 bases, with 15 bases between them. Germline CDR1 reads LGHNA; CDR2 reads YNFKEQ. The CDR3 runs 18 residues. The CDR3 DNA sequence: TGTGCCAGCAGCCACCAGGGGCAGTTTAGCTCTGGGGCCAACGTCCTGACTTTC. The encoded protein is CASSHQGQFSSGANVLTF.

V usage is TRBV19 and J usage is TRBJ1-1; 10 nucleotides line up with TRBD1. CDR1 and CDR2 from the germline V gene are LNHDA and SQIVND (reference sequence). The CDR3 totals 15 residues. With V trimmed by 6 bases and J by 4 bases, 8 bases remained unmatched. The CDR3 DNA follows: TGTGCCAGTAGGACCTCCGGGACAGGGGCCACTGAAGCTTTCTTT. Translated: CASRTSGTGATEAFF.

The genes are TRBV28 and TRBJ1-1; no firm D call. This CDR3 is 14 amino acids long. The V gene's germline CDR1 is MDHEN and CDR2 SYDVKM. V lost 2 bases to trimming and J lost 1 base, with 8 bases between them. The CDR3 sequence: CASSLETQNTEAFF. The CDR3 coding sequence is TGTGCCAGCAGTTTAGAGACTCAGAACACTGAAGCTTTCTTT. The full variable domain, its missing parts supplied by reference TRBV28 and TRBJ1-1, is DVKVTQSSRYLVKRTGEKVFLECVQDMDHENMFWYRQDPGLGLRLIYFSYDVKMKEKGDIPEGYSVSREKKERFSLILESASTNQTSMYLCASSLETQNTEAFFGQGTRLTVV.

The chain links TRBV9 to TRBJ2-6, with D hard to call. Per the germline V gene, CDR1 is SGDLS and CDR2 is YYNGEE. V was clipped by 0 bases and J by 2 bases, with 12 bases between them. This CDR3 contains 17 residues. The CDR3 bases are TGTGCCAGCAGCGTAGCCGAGGATCTCGCTGGGGCCAACGTCCTGACTTTC. It is translated as CASSVAEDLAGANVLTF.

This clone occurred a few times. The rearrangement joins TRBV15 to TRBJ2-7; the match to TRBD1 covers 9 bases. The CDR3 consists of 13 residues. The J segment lost 5 bases and the V segment lost 3 bases, leaving 2 bases of the junction unmatched. Per germline, CDR1 LNHNV and CDR2 YYDKDF (reference sequence). In DNA, the CDR3 is TGTGCCACCAGCAGGGGACAGGGAGACGAGCAGTACTTC. Translated: CATSRGQGDEQYF.